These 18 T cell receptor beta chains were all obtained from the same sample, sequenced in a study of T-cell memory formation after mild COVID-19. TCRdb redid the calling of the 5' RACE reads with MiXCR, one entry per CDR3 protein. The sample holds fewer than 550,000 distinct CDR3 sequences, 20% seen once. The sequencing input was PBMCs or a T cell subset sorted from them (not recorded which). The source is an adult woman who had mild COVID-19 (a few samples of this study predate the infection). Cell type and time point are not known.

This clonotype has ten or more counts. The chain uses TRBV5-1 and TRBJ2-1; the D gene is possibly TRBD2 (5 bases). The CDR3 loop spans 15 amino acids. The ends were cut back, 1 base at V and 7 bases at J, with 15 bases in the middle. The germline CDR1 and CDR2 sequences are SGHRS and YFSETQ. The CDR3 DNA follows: TGCGCCAGCAGCTTGCATAGCGAGGCCAATAATGAGCAGTTCTTC. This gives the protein CASSLHSEANNEQFF.

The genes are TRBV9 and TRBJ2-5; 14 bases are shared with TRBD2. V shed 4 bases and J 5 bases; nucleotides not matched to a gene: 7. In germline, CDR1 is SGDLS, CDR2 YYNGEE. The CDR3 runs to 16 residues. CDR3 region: CASSPGTSGGMETQYF. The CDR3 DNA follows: TGTGCCAGCAGCCCCGGGACTAGCGGGGGAATGGAGACCCAGTACTTC.

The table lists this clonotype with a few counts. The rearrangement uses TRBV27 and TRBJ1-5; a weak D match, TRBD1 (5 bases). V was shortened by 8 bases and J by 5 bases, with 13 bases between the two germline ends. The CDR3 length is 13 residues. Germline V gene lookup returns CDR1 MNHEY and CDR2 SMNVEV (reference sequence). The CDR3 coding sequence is TGTGCCAGCCGGGGGGAGAGGGATCAGCCCCAGCATTTT. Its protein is CASRGERDQPQHF.

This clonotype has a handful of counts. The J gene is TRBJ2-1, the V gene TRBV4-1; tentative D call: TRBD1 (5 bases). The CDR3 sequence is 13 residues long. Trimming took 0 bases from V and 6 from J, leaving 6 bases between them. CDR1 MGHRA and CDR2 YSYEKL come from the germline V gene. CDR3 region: CASSQETVNEQFF. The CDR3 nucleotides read TGCGCCAGCAGCCAAGAGACAGTCAATGAGCAGTTCTTC.

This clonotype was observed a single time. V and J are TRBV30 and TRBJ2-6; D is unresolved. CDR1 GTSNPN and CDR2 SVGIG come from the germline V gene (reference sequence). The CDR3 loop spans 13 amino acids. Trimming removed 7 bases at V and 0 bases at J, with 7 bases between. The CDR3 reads CALDSSGANVLTF. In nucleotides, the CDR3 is TGTGCCTTAGACTCCTCTGGGGCCAACGTCCTGACTTTC.

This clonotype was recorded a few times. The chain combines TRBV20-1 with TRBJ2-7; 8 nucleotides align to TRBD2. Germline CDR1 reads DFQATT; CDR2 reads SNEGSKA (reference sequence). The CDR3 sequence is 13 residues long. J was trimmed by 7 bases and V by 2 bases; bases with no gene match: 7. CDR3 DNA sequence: TGCAGTGCTAGAAGGGCGGGGGGCGGAGAGCAGTACTTC. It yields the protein CSARRAGGGEQYF.

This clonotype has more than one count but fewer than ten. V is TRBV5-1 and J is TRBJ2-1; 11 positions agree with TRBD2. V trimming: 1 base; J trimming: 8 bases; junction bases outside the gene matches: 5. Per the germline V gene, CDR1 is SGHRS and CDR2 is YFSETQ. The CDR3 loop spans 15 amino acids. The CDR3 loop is CASSLSGTSGHEQFF. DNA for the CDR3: TGCGCCAGCAGCTTGTCCGGGACTAGCGGACATGAGCAGTTCTTC.

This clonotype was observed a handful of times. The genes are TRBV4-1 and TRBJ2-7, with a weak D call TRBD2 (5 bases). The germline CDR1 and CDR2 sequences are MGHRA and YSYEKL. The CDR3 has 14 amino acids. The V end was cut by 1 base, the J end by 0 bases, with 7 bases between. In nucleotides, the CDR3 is TGCGCCAGCAGCCAAGGAGGGAACTCCTACGAGCAGTACTTC. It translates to CASSQGGNSYEQYF.

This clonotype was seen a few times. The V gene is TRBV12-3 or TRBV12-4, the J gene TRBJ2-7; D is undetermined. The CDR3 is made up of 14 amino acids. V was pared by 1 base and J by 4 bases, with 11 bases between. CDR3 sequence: CASSLDSTEYEQYF. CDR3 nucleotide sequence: TGTGCCAGCAGTTTAGACTCGACGGAATACGAGCAGTACTTC.

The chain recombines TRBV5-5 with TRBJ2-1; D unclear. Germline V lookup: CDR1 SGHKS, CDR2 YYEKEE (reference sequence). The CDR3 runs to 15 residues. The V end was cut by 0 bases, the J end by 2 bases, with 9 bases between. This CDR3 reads CASSLEQPTYNEQFF. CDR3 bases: TGTGCCAGCAGCTTGGAACAGCCTACCTACAATGAGCAGTTCTTC.

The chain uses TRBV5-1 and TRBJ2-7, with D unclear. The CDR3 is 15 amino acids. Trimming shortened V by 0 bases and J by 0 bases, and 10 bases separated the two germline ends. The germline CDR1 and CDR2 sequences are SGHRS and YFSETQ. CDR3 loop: CASSLVDGPSYEQYF. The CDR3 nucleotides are TGCGCCAGCAGCTTGGTAGACGGCCCCTCCTACGAGCAGTACTTC. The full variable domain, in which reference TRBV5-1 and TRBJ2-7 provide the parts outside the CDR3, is KAGVTQTPRYLIKTRGQQVTLSCSPISGHRSVSWYQQTPGQGLQFLFEYFSETQRNKGNFPGRFSGRQFSNSRSEMNVSTLELGDSALYLCASSLVDGPSYEQYFGPGTRLTVT.

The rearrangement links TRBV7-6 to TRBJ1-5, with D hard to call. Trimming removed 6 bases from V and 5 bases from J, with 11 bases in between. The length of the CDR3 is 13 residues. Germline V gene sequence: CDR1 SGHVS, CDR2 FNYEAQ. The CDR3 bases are TGTGCCAGCAGAATCGGGCCGGATCAGCCCCAGCATTTT. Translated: CASRIGPDQPQHF. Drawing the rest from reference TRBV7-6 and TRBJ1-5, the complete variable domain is GAGVSQSPRYKVTKRGQDVALRCDPISGHVSLYWYRQALGQGPEFLTYFNYEAQQDKSGLPNDRFSAERPEGSISTLTIQRTEQRDSAMYRCASRIGPDQPQHFGDGTRLSIL.

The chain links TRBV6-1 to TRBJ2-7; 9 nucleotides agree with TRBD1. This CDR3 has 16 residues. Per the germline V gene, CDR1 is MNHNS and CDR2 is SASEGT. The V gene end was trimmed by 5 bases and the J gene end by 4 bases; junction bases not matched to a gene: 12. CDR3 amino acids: CASSTNTGQGRYEQYF. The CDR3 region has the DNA TGTGCCAGCAGTACCAATACCGGACAGGGGAGGTACGAGCAGTACTTC.

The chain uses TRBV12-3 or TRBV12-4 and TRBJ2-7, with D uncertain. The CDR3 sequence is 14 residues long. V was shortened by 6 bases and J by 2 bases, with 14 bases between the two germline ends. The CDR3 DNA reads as TGTGCCAGCAGCCCCGCCAGGCCCGCCTACGAGCAGTACTTC. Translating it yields CASSPARPAYEQYF.

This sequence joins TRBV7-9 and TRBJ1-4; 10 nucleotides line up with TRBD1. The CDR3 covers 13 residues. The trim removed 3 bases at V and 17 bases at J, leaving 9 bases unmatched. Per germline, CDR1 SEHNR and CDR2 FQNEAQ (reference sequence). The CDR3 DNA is TGTGCCAGCAGCTTTCTCCGGGACAGGGGACTTTTTTTT. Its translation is CASSFLRDRGLFF.

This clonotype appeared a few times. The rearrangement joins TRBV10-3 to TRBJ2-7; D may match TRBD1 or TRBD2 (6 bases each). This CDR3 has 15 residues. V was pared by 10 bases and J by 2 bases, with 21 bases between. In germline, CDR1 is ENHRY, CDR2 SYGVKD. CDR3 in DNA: TGTGCCACCACCAGGGGCGGGACTTTCGCCTACGAGCAGTACTTC. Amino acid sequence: CATTRGGTFAYEQYF.

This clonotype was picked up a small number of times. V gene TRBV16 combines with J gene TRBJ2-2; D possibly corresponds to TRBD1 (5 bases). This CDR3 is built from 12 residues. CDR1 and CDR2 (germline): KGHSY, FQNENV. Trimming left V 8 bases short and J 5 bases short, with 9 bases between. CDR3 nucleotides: TGTGCCAGCCGAAGACAGACCGGGGAGCTGTTTTTT. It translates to CASRRQTGELFF.

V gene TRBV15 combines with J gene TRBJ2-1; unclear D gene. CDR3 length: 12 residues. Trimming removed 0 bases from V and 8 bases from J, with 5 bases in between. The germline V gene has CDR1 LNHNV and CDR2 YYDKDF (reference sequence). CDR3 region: CATSRELYEQFF. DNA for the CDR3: TGTGCCACCAGCAGAGAATTGTATGAGCAGTTCTTC. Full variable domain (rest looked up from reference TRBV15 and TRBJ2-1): DAMVIQNPRYQVTQFGKPVTLSCSQTLNHNVMYWYQQKSSQAPKLLFHYYDKDFNNEADTPDNFQSRRPNTSFCFLDIRSPGLGDTAMYLCATSRELYEQFFGPGTRLTVL.